One and the same sample provided the 4 T cell receptor beta chains below, sequenced in a study of neoadjuvant anti-PD-1 for oral cavity cancer. Clones were sequenced by immunoSEQ multiplex PCR, and TCRdb holds only the in-frame ones, with some missing. The sample holds more than 5,500 clones, roughly 50% seen once. Sequenced here: tumor tissue, sampled before nivolumab (anti-PD-1) treatment. These receptors all stem from a person between 40 and 80 years old with oral cavity squamous cell carcinoma.

The chain employs TRBV10-3 and TRBJ2-7; 8 bases align to TRBD2. J was trimmed by 6 bases and V by 9 bases; bases with no gene match: 13. Germline V gene lookup returns CDR1 ENHRY and CDR2 SYGVKD. The CDR3 has 14 amino acids. This chain's CDR3 is CAIHTGGAFGEQYF. The CDR3, as DNA: TGTGCCATACACACGGGGGGGGCATTTGGCGAGCAGTACTTC.

This sequence joins TRBV21-1 and TRBJ2-1. TRBV21-1 is a recognized pseudogene. This CDR3 is 13 amino acids long. CDR3 residues: CASTVHGCNEQFF. CDR3 sequence (DNA): TGTGCCAGCACGGTGCACGGATGCAATGAGCAGTTCTTC.

This clone occurred once. This chain uses TRBV30 with TRBJ2-3; tentative D call: TRBD1 (5 bases). Deletions cut 3 bases from V and 0 bases from J, with 10 bases between. The CDR3 covers 14 residues. CDR1 GTSNPN and CDR2 SVGIG come from the germline V gene (reference sequence). CDR3 in DNA: TGTGCCTGGAGCTCAGGGTTGAGCACAGATACGCAGTATTTT. Translation gives CAWSSGLSTDTQYF.

This chain links TRBV19 with TRBJ2-5; 8 bases agree with TRBD2. The CDR3 contains 13 residues. Per germline, CDR1 LNHDA and CDR2 SQIVND (reference sequence). With 8 bases clipped from V and 1 base from J, the junction kept 3 bases outside the gene matches. Here the CDR3 reads CASRGGVQETQYF. The CDR3 DNA follows: TGTGCCAGTCGGGGGGGGGTCCAAGAGACCCAGTACTTC.